These T cell receptor beta chains were read from a single sample in a study of T cells in localized non-small cell lung cancer. The assay was immunoSEQ multiplex PCR, and TCRdb's table has in-frame clones only and misses some. The sample lists roughly 1,200 clones; 20% were seen once. Sequencing was performed on lung tumor tissue, taken before any cancer treatment. The receptor set was obtained from a female donor older than 55 with stage I squamous cell lung carcinoma. Each CDR3 is given with its conserved first and last residue. A D gene is named only where the DNA matches it firmly. Size values are once, few and many counts, or a class for expanded clones, and some rows have none.

len: 12
v_gene: TRBV30
j_gene: TRBJ2-7
d_gene: NA
abundance: NA
CDR3nt: TGTGCCTGGCGCACGGCCTCCTACGAGCAGTACTTC
CDR3aa: CAWRTASYEQYF

len: 16
v_gene: TRBV1
j_gene: TRBJ2-1
d_gene: NA
abundance: NA
CDR3nt: TGCGCCAGCAGCCAGTCCAGCGGGAGCTCCTACAATGAGCAGTTCTTC
CDR3aa: CASSQSSGSSYNEQFF

len: 16
v_gene: TRBV30
j_gene: TRBJ2-7
d_gene: TRBD2
abundance: NA
CDR3nt: TGTGCCTGGAGCCTAGGACTAGCGGGACCTACCTACGAGCAGTACTTC
CDR3aa: CAWSLGLAGPTYEQYF

len: 16
v_gene: TRBV7-5
j_gene: TRBJ2-1
d_gene: NA
abundance: NA
CDR3nt: TGTGCCAGCAGCCCACCCGGGCGGGAGGACTACAATGAGCAGTTCTTC
CDR3aa: CASSPPGREDYNEQFF

len: 16
v_gene: TRBV15
j_gene: TRBJ2-7
d_gene: TRBD1
abundance: few
CDR3nt: TGTGCCACCAGCAGCCTAGACAGGGTTAGCTCCTACGAGCAGTACTTC
CDR3aa: CATSSLDRVSSYEQYF

len: 14
v_gene: TRBV27
j_gene: TRBJ1-5
d_gene: NA
abundance: NA
CDR3nt: TGTGCCAGCAGTTTATTGACGGAGGGGCAGCCCCAGCATTTT
CDR3aa: CASSLLTEGQPQHF

len: 13
v_gene: TRBV6-8
j_gene: TRBJ1-1
d_gene: NA
abundance: few
CDR3nt: TGTGCCAGCAGAGGACAGCTGAACACTGAAGCTTTCTTT
CDR3aa: CASRGQLNTEAFF

len: 15
v_gene: TRBV9
j_gene: TRBJ1-5
d_gene: NA
abundance: few
CDR3nt: TGTGCCAGCAGCCCCGGACAGAATAGCAATCAGCCCCAGCATTTT
CDR3aa: CASSPGQNSNQPQHF

len: 15
v_gene: TRBV4-1
j_gene: TRBJ2-1
d_gene: NA
abundance: NA
CDR3nt: TGCGCCAGCAGTCTGGTGGAGATCTACAACAATGAGCAGTTCTTC
CDR3aa: CASSLVEIYNNEQFF

len: 15
v_gene: TRBV11-3
j_gene: TRBJ1-2
d_gene: TRBD1
abundance: NA
CDR3nt: TGTGCCAGCAGCTTGGCGGGACAGGGGGCCTATGGCTACACCTTC
CDR3aa: CASSLAGQGAYGYTF

len: 17
v_gene: TRBV10-2
j_gene: TRBJ2-1
d_gene: TRBD2
abundance: NA
CDR3nt: TGCGCCAGCAGTGAGTCGACGGTTGGCGGGAGGGTTCCTGAGCAGTTCTTC
CDR3aa: CASSESTVGGRVPEQFF

len: 14
v_gene: TRBV6-8
j_gene: TRBJ1-2
d_gene: NA
abundance: medium-sized
CDR3nt: TGTGCCAGCAAATACCACAGCGCTAACTATGGCTACACCTTC
CDR3aa: CASKYHSANYGYTF

len: 16
v_gene: TRBV6-8
j_gene: TRBJ2-1
d_gene: TRBD1
abundance: few
CDR3nt: TGTGCCAGCAGTCTGACCGGGACAGGCTCCTACAATGAGCAGTTCTTC
CDR3aa: CASSLTGTGSYNEQFF

len: 15
v_gene: TRBV11-3
j_gene: TRBJ2-7
d_gene: NA
abundance: NA
CDR3nt: TGTGCCAGCAGCCCCTCCGCCCGCCTACTAAACGAGCAGTACTTC
CDR3aa: CASSPSARLLNEQYF